The rows below give T cell receptor beta chains drawn from one sample of a study of OX40 agonist ivuxolimab in advanced cancers. Repertoires were generated with immunoSEQ multiplex PCR, while TCRdb's copy carries only in-frame clones and drops some. The sample records some 100,000 clones, 94% being singletons. This material consisted of CD4+ or CD8+ T cells sorted from blood, taken in a trial of the OX40 agonist ivuxolimab. The origin of the receptors is an adult with an advanced solid tumor such as melanoma, head and neck, liver or kidney cancer. Each CDR3 is given with its conserved first and last residue. D genes are given only for firm matches. Clone sizes are given selectively: once, few, many, or a class where the clone is expanded.

CDR3aa: CASSLGGRPEAFF
CDR3nt: TGTGCCAGCAGCTTGGGGGGACGCCCTGAAGCTTTCTTT
len: 13
d_gene: .
v_gene: TRBV5-4
j_gene: TRBJ1-1
abundance: .

CDR3aa: CASSDLRGAVGTDTQYF
CDR3nt: TGTGCCAGCAGTGACCTGCGGGGGGCGGTAGGCACAGATACGCAGTATTTT
len: 17
d_gene: TRBD2
v_gene: TRBV6-4
j_gene: TRBJ2-3
abundance: .

CDR3aa: CAWTVRGGRGKTDTQYF
CDR3nt: TGTGCCTGGACGGTGCGGGGGGGTAGAGGGAAAACAGATACGCAGTATTTT
len: 17
d_gene: TRBD2
v_gene: TRBV30
j_gene: TRBJ2-3
abundance: .

CDR3aa: CAWWGQSYNEQFF
CDR3nt: TGTGCCTGGTGGGGACAGTCCTACAATGAGCAGTTCTTC
len: 13
d_gene: TRBD1
v_gene: TRBV30
j_gene: TRBJ2-1
abundance: .

CDR3aa: CASSLWGPRVDEAFF
CDR3nt: TGTGCCAGCAGCTTATGGGGGCCGCGGGTTGATGAAGCTTTCTTT
len: 15
d_gene: .
v_gene: TRBV7-2
j_gene: TRBJ1-1
abundance: .

CDR3aa: CASSQTSGGSYEQYF
CDR3nt: TGCGCCAGCAGCCAGACTAGCGGGGGTTCTTACGAGCAGTACTTC
len: 15
d_gene: TRBD2
v_gene: TRBV4-3
j_gene: TRBJ2-7
abundance: .

CDR3aa: CATSRPPGANVLTF
CDR3nt: TGTGCCACCAGCCGACCCCCTGGGGCCAACGTCCTGACTTTC
len: 14
d_gene: .
v_gene: TRBV15
j_gene: TRBJ2-6
abundance: .

CDR3aa: CASSPGGAGSYNEQFF
CDR3nt: TGCGCCAGCAGCCCGGGGGGGGCAGGCTCCTACAATGAGCAGTTCTTC
len: 16
d_gene: TRBD2
v_gene: TRBV4-1
j_gene: TRBJ2-1
abundance: .

CDR3aa: CASRGKGFPTQYF
CDR3nt: TGTGCCAGCAGGGGCAAGGGTTTCCCAACGCAGTATTTT
len: 13
d_gene: .
v_gene: TRBV7-2
j_gene: TRBJ2-3
abundance: .

CDR3aa: CASSEALQVGQYF
CDR3nt: TGTGCCAGCAGTGAAGCCCTGCAGGTTGGGCAGTATTTT
len: 13
d_gene: .
v_gene: TRBV2
j_gene: TRBJ2-3
abundance: .

CDR3aa: CAISESGLAGAVGTDTQYF
CDR3nt: TGTGCCATCAGTGAGTCAGGTCTAGCGGGGGCAGTTGGCACAGATACGCAGTATTTT
len: 19
d_gene: TRBD2
v_gene: TRBV10-3
j_gene: TRBJ2-3
abundance: .

CDR3aa: CASSHGTGGAYEQYF
CDR3nt: TGTGCCAGCAGCCACGGGACAGGGGGCGCGTACGAGCAGTACTTC
len: 15
d_gene: TRBD1
v_gene: TRBV14
j_gene: TRBJ2-7
abundance: .

CDR3aa: CAISESGIAYEQYF
CDR3nt: TGTGCCATCAGTGAATCGGGGATCGCCTACGAGCAGTACTTC
len: 14
d_gene: .
v_gene: TRBV10-3
j_gene: TRBJ2-7
abundance: .

CDR3aa: CSVDITSMNTEAFF
CDR3nt: TGCAGCGTTGACATAACAAGCATGAACACTGAAGCTTTCTTT
len: 14
d_gene: .
v_gene: TRBV29-1
j_gene: TRBJ1-1
abundance: .

CDR3aa: CASSKVGANDTDTQYF
CDR3nt: TGTGCCAGCAGCAAAGTTGGAGCGAATGATACAGATACGCAGTATTTT
len: 16
d_gene: .
v_gene: TRBV21-1
j_gene: TRBJ2-3
abundance: .

CDR3aa: CASSLAYGQKAYEQYF
CDR3nt: TGCGCCAGCAGCTTGGCATATGGACAGAAAGCCTACGAGCAGTACTTC
len: 16
d_gene: .
v_gene: TRBV5-1
j_gene: TRBJ2-7
abundance: .

CDR3aa: CASSKALYSSSTNEKLFF
CDR3nt: TGTGCCAGCAGCAAAGCGCTTTACAGCAGTTCAACTAATGAAAAACTGTTTTTT
len: 18
d_gene: .
v_gene: TRBV21-1
j_gene: TRBJ1-4
abundance: .

CDR3aa: CASSPGTGYSYEQYF
CDR3nt: TGTGCCAGCAGTCCCGGGACAGGGTACTCCTACGAGCAGTACTTC
len: 15
d_gene: TRBD1
v_gene: TRBV6-5
j_gene: TRBJ2-7
abundance: .

CDR3aa: CSVVTGRYEQYF
CDR3nt: TGCAGCGTTGTTACGGGACGGTACGAGCAGTACTTC
len: 12
d_gene: .
v_gene: TRBV29-1
j_gene: TRBJ2-7
abundance: .

CDR3aa: CASSLETSGVRETQYF
CDR3nt: TGTGCCAGCAGCTTAGAAACAAGCGGCGTACGGGAGACCCAGTACTTC
len: 16
d_gene: .
v_gene: TRBV7-6
j_gene: TRBJ2-5
abundance: .

CDR3aa: CASRDRGGNGYTF
CDR3nt: TGTGCCAGTAGGGACAGGGGGGGGAATGGCTACACCTTC
len: 13
d_gene: TRBD1
v_gene: TRBV19
j_gene: TRBJ1-2
abundance: once

CDR3aa: CASSHLDSSYEQYF
CDR3nt: TGCGCCAGCAGCCACTTGGACAGCTCCTACGAGCAGTACTTC
len: 14
d_gene: .
v_gene: TRBV4-3
j_gene: TRBJ2-7
abundance: .

CDR3aa: CASSQEYFVSRPNYEQYF
CDR3nt: TGCGCCAGCAGCCAAGAATACTTTGTAAGTCGGCCCAACTACGAGCAGTACTTC
len: 18
d_gene: .
v_gene: TRBV4-3
j_gene: TRBJ2-7
abundance: .

CDR3aa: CASSPVAGAKETQYF
CDR3nt: TGCGCCAGCAGCCCTGTAGCGGGAGCGAAGGAGACCCAGTACTTC
len: 15
d_gene: TRBD2
v_gene: TRBV4-1
j_gene: TRBJ2-5
abundance: .

CDR3aa: CASSSRSDLDRNIQYF
CDR3nt: TGTGCCAGCAGCTCCCGGTCTGATTTGGACAGAAACATTCAGTACTTC
len: 16
d_gene: .
v_gene: TRBV5-4
j_gene: TRBJ2-4
abundance: .

CDR3aa: CASSQVGLSSGNTIYF
CDR3nt: TGTGCCAGCAGCCAAGTAGGACTCAGCTCTGGAAACACCATATATTTT
len: 16
d_gene: .
v_gene: TRBV14
j_gene: TRBJ1-3
abundance: .

CDR3aa: CASSPNRARFGGNTIYF
CDR3nt: TGTGCCAGCAGCCCAAACAGGGCCCGCTTTGGGGGAAACACCATATATTTT
len: 17
d_gene: .
v_gene: TRBV7-2
j_gene: TRBJ1-3
abundance: .

CDR3aa: CASSGLAGGPSYEQYF
CDR3nt: TGTGCCAGCAGCGGGCTAGCGGGAGGGCCTTCCTACGAGCAGTACTTC
len: 16
d_gene: TRBD2
v_gene: TRBV7-8
j_gene: TRBJ2-7
abundance: .

CDR3aa: CAVRGGEQFF
CDR3nt: TGTGCCGTTCGAGGGGGAGAGCAGTTCTTC
len: 10
d_gene: .
v_gene: TRBV19
j_gene: TRBJ2-1
abundance: once

CDR3aa: CAISDGGNQPQHF
CDR3nt: TGTGCCATCAGCGACGGGGGCAATCAGCCCCAGCATTTT
len: 13
d_gene: .
v_gene: TRBV10-3
j_gene: TRBJ1-5
abundance: .

CDR3aa: CASSPRTGGYEQYF
CDR3nt: TGTGCCAGCAGCCCCCGGACAGGGGGTTACGAGCAGTACTTC
len: 14
d_gene: TRBD1
v_gene: TRBV27
j_gene: TRBJ2-7
abundance: .

CDR3aa: CASSQAPGGQVDTQYF
CDR3nt: TGCGCCAGCAGCCAAGCTCCCGGGGGGCAGGTGGATACGCAGTATTTT
len: 16
d_gene: .
v_gene: TRBV4-1
j_gene: TRBJ2-3
abundance: .

CDR3aa: CASSYGTSYEQYF
CDR3nt: TGTGCCAGCAGCTACGGGACCTCCTACGAGCAGTACTTC
len: 13
d_gene: .
v_gene: TRBV5-6
j_gene: TRBJ2-7
abundance: .

CDR3aa: CASSYSPSYEQYF
CDR3nt: TGTGCCAGCAGTTACAGCCCGTCTTACGAGCAGTACTTC
len: 13
d_gene: .
v_gene: TRBV6-5
j_gene: TRBJ2-7
abundance: once

CDR3aa: CASTKQGGTEAFF
CDR3nt: TGTGCCAGCACCAAACAAGGGGGAACTGAAGCTTTCTTT
len: 13
d_gene: .
v_gene: TRBV27
j_gene: TRBJ1-1
abundance: .

CDR3aa: CASSQVVPGAGVHTGELFF
CDR3nt: TGCGCCAGCAGCCAAGTAGTCCCGGGAGCGGGAGTCCACACCGGGGAGCTGTTTTTT
len: 19
d_gene: TRBD2
v_gene: TRBV4-1
j_gene: TRBJ2-2
abundance: .

CDR3aa: CASSLAGAPEEQFF
CDR3nt: TGTGCCAGCAGTCTAGCGGGGGCCCCCGAAGAGCAGTTCTTC
len: 14
d_gene: TRBD2
v_gene: TRBV2
j_gene: TRBJ2-1
abundance: .

CDR3aa: CASSPPSGQGAYEQYF
CDR3nt: TGTGCCAGCTCACCACCGTCCGGACAGGGGGCCTACGAGCAGTACTTC
len: 16
d_gene: TRBD1
v_gene: TRBV18
j_gene: TRBJ2-7
abundance: .

CDR3aa: CASSLYRDRSYEQYF
CDR3nt: TGCGCCAGCAGTCTTTACCGGGACCGCTCCTACGAGCAGTACTTC
len: 15
d_gene: .
v_gene: TRBV4-1
j_gene: TRBJ2-7
abundance: .

CDR3aa: CASSSPGQERGEKLFF
CDR3nt: TGTGCCAGCAGCTCCCCTGGACAGGAACGGGGTGAAAAACTGTTTTTT
len: 16
d_gene: TRBD1
v_gene: TRBV5-5
j_gene: TRBJ1-4
abundance: .

CDR3aa: CATSRVGGVETQYF
CDR3nt: TGTGCCACCAGCAGAGTTGGAGGCGTGGAGACCCAGTACTTC
len: 14
d_gene: .
v_gene: TRBV15
j_gene: TRBJ2-5
abundance: .

CDR3aa: CASSGGSAKNIQYF
CDR3nt: TGTGCCAGCAGCGGGGGGTCAGCCAAAAACATTCAGTACTTC
len: 14
d_gene: .
v_gene: TRBV9
j_gene: TRBJ2-4
abundance: .

CDR3aa: CASSLTSGANVLTF
CDR3nt: TGTGCCAGTAGTTTGACTTCTGGGGCCAACGTCCTGACTTTC
len: 14
d_gene: .
v_gene: TRBV19
j_gene: TRBJ2-6
abundance: .

CDR3aa: CASSFLGRNQPQHF
CDR3nt: TGTGCCAGCAGTTTCCTCGGACGCAATCAGCCCCAGCATTTT
len: 14
d_gene: .
v_gene: TRBV27
j_gene: TRBJ1-5
abundance: .

CDR3aa: CASSVELNYGYTF
CDR3nt: TGTGCCAGCAGCGTAGAGCTCAACTATGGCTACACCTTC
len: 13
d_gene: .
v_gene: TRBV9
j_gene: TRBJ1-2
abundance: .

CDR3aa: CASSAGVDTQYF
CDR3nt: TGTGCCAGCAGCGCGGGTGTAGATACGCAGTATTTT
len: 12
d_gene: .
v_gene: TRBV5-4
j_gene: TRBJ2-3
abundance: .

CDR3aa: CASSLAPGELFF
CDR3nt: TGCGCCAGCAGCTTGGCGCCCGGGGAGCTGTTTTTT
len: 12
d_gene: .
v_gene: TRBV5-1
j_gene: TRBJ2-2
abundance: .

CDR3aa: CASSGTSGNEQFF
CDR3nt: TGTGCCAGCAGCGGGACTAGTGGCAATGAGCAGTTCTTC
len: 13
d_gene: TRBD2
v_gene: TRBV9
j_gene: TRBJ2-1
abundance: .

CDR3aa: CASSLQNYGYTF
CDR3nt: TGTGCCAGCAGCCTTCAGAACTATGGCTACACCTTC
len: 12
d_gene: .
v_gene: TRBV5-6
j_gene: TRBJ1-2
abundance: .

CDR3aa: CASSYSPDTQYF
CDR3nt: TGTGCCAGCAGTTACTCGCCAGATACGCAGTATTTT
len: 12
d_gene: .
v_gene: TRBV6-5
j_gene: TRBJ2-3
abundance: .

CDR3aa: CASSYEAGLAYGYTF
CDR3nt: TGTGCCAGCAGTTACGAGGCAGGTCTAGCCTATGGCTACACCTTC
len: 15
d_gene: .
v_gene: TRBV6-5
j_gene: TRBJ1-2
abundance: .

CDR3aa: CASSLGVGTEAFF
CDR3nt: TGTGCCAGCAGTCTCGGGGTGGGCACTGAAGCTTTCTTT
len: 13
d_gene: .
v_gene: TRBV6-5
j_gene: TRBJ1-1
abundance: .